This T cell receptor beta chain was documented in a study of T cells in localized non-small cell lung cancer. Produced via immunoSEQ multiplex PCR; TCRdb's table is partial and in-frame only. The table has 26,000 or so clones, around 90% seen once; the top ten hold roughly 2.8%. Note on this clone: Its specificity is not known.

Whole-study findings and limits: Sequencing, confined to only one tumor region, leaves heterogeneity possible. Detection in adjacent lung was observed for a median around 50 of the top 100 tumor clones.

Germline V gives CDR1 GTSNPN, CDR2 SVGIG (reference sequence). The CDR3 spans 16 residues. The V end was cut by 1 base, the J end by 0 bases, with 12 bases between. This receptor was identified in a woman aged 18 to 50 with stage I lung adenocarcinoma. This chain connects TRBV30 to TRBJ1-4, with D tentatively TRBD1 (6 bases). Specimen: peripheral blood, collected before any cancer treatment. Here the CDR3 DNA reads TGTGCCTGGAGTGGCAAACAGGGTGCAACTAATGAAAAACTGTTTTTT. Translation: CAWSGKQGATNEKLFF.